Given below is one T cell receptor beta chain in context. This sample was taken from a study of blood T cell repertoires in COVID-19. Study-wide context: Acute-phase and convalescent COVID-19 samples originated in the United States, Italy and Spain. Sample material is recorded as cDNA or gDNA derived from T cells, B-cell-depleted T cells, or PBMCs.

Original handling: Counts of nucleated cells, estimated from reference gene primer amplification, were obtained. TCRdb's copy holds only in-frame clones and misses some; the assay was immunoSEQ multiplex PCR. The V and J calls and the clone size are those of that table, but D and trimming were determined from the DNA. The data show 100,000 to 150,000 clones, about 89% seen once. This CDR3 comprises 16 residues. Trimming pared 3 bases from V and 0 bases from J, leaving 12 bases between. Per germline, CDR1 KGHSH and CDR2 LQKENI. The chain couples TRBV18 to TRBJ1-3; TRBD1 is a possible D gene (6 bases). Sequencing input: peripheral blood. The source of this sequence is a man in his fifties or sixties with active or convalescent COVID-19. CDR3 coding DNA: TGTGCCAGCTCACCTGCAGGGGAGATCTCTGGAAACACCATATATTTT. Translation gives CASSPAGEISGNTIYF.